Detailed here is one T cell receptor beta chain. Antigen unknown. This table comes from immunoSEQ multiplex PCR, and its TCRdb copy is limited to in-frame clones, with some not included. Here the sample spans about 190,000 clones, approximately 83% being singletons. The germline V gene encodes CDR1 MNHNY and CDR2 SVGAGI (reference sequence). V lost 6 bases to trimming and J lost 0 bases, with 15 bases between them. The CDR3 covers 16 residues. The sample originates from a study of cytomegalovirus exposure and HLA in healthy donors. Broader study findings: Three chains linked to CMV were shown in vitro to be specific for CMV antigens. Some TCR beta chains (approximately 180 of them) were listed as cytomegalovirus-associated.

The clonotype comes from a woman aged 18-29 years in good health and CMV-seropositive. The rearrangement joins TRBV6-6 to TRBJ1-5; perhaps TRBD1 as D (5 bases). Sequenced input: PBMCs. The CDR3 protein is CASRVGVLNSNQPQHF. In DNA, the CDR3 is TGTGCCAGCAGGGTAGGGGTCTTGAATAGCAATCAGCCCCAGCATTTT.